The text below deals with one T cell receptor beta chain. Its target is not known. The sample is drawn from a study of T cells in localized non-small cell lung cancer. This CDR3 contains 14 residues. Between the trimmed V and J ends, which lost 5 bases and 8 bases, there was a span of 19 bases. The germline CDR1 and CDR2 sequences are SGHNT and YYREEE (reference sequence). Broader study findings: Density of T cells in blood, when higher, went with longer overall survival. Highest T cell clonality was seen in uninvolved adjacent lung, surpassing that measured in tumor. There were a median roughly 54 of the top 100 tumor clones appearing in adjacent lung.

This table comes from immunoSEQ multiplex PCR, and its TCRdb copy is limited to in-frame clones, with some not included. The data show about 48,000 clones, with about 80% seen just once and roughly a sixth held by the top ten. This sequence originates from a man aged 35 to 69 with stage I squamous cell lung carcinoma. The chain recombines TRBV5-4 with TRBJ1-1, with D unclear. This specimen consisted of peripheral blood, obtained before any cancer treatment. For the CDR3, the DNA is TGTGCCAGCAGTCGAACCGGTCGAGTGCAGGAAGCTTTCTTT. This translates into CASSRTGRVQEAFF.